The clone carrying this TCR beta chain was counted once. Its antigen is unknown. This entry comes from a study of cytomegalovirus exposure and HLA in healthy donors. PCR employed 60 Vbeta and 13 Jbeta primers. The repertoire was sequenced with immunoSEQ multiplex PCR; TCRdb's copy has only in-frame clones and lacks some. The table lists under 200,000 clones, around 79% of them singletons. Germline trimming cut 4 bases from V and 6 bases from J; bases unmatched to any gene: 7. Germline CDR1 SQVTM, CDR2 ANQGSEA. This CDR3 has 14 residues. Findings and caveats of the study: Trimming of TCR beta V- and J-genes showed a link, identified in a later analysis, to a missense DCLRE1C variant. Fewer N-insertions than the roughly 630-donor mean were reportedly shown by an Asian-associated ancestry cluster in a later analysis. There were under 200 TCR beta chains listed as cytomegalovirus-associated. Highly shared variants forming one cluster were likely a sequencing artifact.

This clonotype was obtained from a woman aged 40 to 50 in good health and CMV-seronegative. Sequencing input: PBMCs. J is TRBJ2-2 and V is TRBV29-1; 8 bases match TRBD1. The CDR3 DNA is TGCAGCGTTGCGCCCGGGACAGGCTCCGGGGAGCTGTTTTTT. This encodes CSVAPGTGSGELFF.